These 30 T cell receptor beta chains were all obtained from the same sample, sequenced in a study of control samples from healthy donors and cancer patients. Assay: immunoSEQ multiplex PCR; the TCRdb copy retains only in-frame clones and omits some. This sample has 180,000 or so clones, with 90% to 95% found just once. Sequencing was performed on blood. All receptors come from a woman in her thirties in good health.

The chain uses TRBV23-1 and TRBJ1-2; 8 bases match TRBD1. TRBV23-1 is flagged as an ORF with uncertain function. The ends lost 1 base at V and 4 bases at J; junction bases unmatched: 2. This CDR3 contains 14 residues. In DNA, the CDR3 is TGCGCCAGCAGTCAATGGACAGGGTTCTATGGCTACACCTTC. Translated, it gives CASSQWTGFYGYTF.

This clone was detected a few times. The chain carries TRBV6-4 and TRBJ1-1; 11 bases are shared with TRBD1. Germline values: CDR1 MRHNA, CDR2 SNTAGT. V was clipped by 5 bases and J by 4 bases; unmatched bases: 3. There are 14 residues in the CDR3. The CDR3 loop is CASSPGTGGTEAFF. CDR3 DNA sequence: TGTGCCAGCAGTCCCGGGACAGGGGGCACTGAAGCTTTCTTT.

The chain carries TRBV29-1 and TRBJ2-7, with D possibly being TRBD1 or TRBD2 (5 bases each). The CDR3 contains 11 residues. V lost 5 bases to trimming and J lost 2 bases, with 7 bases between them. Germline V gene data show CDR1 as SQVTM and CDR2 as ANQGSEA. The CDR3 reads CSVPGPYEQYF. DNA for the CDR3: TGCAGCGTTCCGGGGCCCTACGAGCAGTACTTC.

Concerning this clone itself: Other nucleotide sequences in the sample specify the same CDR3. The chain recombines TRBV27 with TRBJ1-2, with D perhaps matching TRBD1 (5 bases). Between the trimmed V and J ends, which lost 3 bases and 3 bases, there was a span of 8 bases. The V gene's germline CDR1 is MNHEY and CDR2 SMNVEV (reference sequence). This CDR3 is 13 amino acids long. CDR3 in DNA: TGTGCCAGCAGTTTGGGGGGGGACTATGGCTACACCTTC. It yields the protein CASSLGGDYGYTF.

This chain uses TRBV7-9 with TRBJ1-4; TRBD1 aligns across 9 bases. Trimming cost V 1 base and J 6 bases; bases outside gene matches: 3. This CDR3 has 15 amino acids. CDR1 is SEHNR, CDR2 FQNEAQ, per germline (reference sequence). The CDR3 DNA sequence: TGTGCCAGCAGCTTAGGCGGGACAGGGTATGAAAAACTGTTTTTT. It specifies CASSLGGTGYEKLFF.

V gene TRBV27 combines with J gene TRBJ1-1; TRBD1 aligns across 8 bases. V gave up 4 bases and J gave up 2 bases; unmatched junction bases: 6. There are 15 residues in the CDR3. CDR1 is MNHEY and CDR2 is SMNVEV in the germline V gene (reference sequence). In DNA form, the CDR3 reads TGTGCCAGCAGTTCCCAAACAGGGGGAAACACTGAAGCTTTCTTT. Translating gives CASSSQTGGNTEAFF.

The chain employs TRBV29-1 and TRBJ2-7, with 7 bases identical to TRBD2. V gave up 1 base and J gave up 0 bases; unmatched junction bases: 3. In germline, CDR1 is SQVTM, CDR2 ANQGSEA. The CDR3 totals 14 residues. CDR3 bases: TGCAGCGTTGAAGGCGGGGGAACCTCCTACGAGCAGTACTTC. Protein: CSVEGGGTSYEQYF.

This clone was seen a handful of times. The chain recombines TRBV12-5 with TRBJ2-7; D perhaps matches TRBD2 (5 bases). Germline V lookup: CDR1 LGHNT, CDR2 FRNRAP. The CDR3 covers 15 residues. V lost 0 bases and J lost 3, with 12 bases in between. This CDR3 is CASGLVQRVDYEQYF. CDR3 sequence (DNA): TGTGCTAGTGGTTTGGTACAGAGGGTGGACTACGAGCAGTACTTC.

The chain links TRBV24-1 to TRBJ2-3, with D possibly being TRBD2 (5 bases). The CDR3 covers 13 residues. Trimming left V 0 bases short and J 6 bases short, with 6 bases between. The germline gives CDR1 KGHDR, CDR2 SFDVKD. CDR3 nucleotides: TGTGCCACCAGTGATTTGGTAGCGGATACGCAGTATTTT. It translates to CATSDLVADTQYF.

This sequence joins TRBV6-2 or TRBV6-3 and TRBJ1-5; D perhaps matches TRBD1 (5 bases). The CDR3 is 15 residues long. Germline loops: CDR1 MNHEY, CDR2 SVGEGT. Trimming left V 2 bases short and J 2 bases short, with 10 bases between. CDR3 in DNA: TGTGCCAGCAGTTACGACGGCAGGGGCAATCAGCCCCAGCATTTT. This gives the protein CASSYDGRGNQPQHF.

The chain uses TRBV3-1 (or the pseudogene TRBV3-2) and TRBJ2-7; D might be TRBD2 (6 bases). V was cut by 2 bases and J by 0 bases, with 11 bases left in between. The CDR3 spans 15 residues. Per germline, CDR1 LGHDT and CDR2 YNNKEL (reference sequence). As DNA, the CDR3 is TGTGCCAGCAGCCAATTCTCGACTAGCTCCTACGAGCAGTACTTC. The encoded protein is CASSQFSTSSYEQYF.

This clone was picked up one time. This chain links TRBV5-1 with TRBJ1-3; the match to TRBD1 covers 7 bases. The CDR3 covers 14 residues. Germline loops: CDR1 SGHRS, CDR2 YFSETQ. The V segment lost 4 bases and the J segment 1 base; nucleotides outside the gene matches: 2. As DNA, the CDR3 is TGCGCCAGCAGCCAGACAGGGTCTGGAAACACCATATATTTT. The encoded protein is CASSQTGSGNTIYF.

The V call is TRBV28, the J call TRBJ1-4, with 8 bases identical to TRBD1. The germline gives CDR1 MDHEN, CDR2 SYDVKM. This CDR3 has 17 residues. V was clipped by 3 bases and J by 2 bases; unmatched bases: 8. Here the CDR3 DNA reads TGTGCCAGCAGTTTGGTTGGACAGGGCGATACTAATGAAAAACTGTTTTTT. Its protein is CASSLVGQGDTNEKLFF.

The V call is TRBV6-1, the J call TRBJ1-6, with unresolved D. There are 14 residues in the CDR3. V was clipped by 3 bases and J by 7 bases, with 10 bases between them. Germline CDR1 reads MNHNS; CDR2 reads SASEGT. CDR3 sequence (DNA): TGTGCCAGCAGTGACGGACCCACAAATTCACCCCTCCACTTT. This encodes CASSDGPTNSPLHF.

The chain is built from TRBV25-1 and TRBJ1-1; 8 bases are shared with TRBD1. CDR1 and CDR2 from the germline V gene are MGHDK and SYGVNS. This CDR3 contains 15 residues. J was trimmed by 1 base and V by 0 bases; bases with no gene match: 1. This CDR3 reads CASSEYGQGNTEAFF. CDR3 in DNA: TGTGCCAGCAGTGAATATGGACAGGGGAACACTGAAGCTTTCTTT.

The CDR3 sequence is CASSVDGTGGYEQYF. DNA for the CDR3: TGTGCCAGCAGCGTAGATGGGACAGGGGGCTACGAGCAGTACTTC. The V gene is TRBV9, the J gene TRBJ2-7, with 11 positions matching TRBD1. With V trimmed by 0 bases and J by 3 bases, 2 bases remained unmatched. CDR1 is SGDLS and CDR2 is YYNGEE in the germline V gene. There are 15 residues in the CDR3.

The CDR3 region has the DNA TGCGCCAGCAGCCAAGAGGGCGGGGGCTTCTACGAGCAGTACTTC. Amino acids: CASSQEGGGFYEQYF. V is TRBV4-1 and J is TRBJ2-7; D is perhaps TRBD2 (7 bases). V was trimmed by 0 bases and J by 3 bases, leaving 12 bases between them. Per germline, CDR1 MGHRA and CDR2 YSYEKL. This CDR3 is 15 amino acids long.

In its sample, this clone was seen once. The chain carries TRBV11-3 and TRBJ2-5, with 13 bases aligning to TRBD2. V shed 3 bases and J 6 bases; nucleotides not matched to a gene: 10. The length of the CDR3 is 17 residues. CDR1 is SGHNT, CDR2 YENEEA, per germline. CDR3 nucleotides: TGTGCCAGCAGCTTCCGATCTACTAGCGGGGGGGCGCAGACCCAGTACTTC. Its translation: CASSFRSTSGGAQTQYF.

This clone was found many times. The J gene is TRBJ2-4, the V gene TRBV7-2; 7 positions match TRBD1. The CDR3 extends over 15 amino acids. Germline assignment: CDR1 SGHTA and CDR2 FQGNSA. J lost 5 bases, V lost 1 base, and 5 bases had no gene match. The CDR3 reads CASSLGGQFQNIQYF. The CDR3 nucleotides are TGTGCCAGCAGCTTAGGGGGACAGTTTCAAAACATTCAGTACTTC.

The CDR3 sequence: CASSQVSGNTIYF. Here the CDR3 DNA reads TGTGCCAGCAGCCAGGTTTCTGGAAACACCATATATTTT. The V gene is TRBV3-1 (or the pseudogene TRBV3-2), the J gene TRBJ1-3, with unresolved D. The germline V gene has CDR1 LGHDT and CDR2 YNNKEL (reference sequence). Trimming removed 3 bases at V and 1 base at J, with 4 bases between. CDR3 length: 13 residues.

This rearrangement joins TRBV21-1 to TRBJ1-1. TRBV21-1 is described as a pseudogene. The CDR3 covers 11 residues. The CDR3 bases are TGTGCCAGCAGCAAAGGGGTAGGAGCTTTCTTT. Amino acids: CASSKGVGAFF.

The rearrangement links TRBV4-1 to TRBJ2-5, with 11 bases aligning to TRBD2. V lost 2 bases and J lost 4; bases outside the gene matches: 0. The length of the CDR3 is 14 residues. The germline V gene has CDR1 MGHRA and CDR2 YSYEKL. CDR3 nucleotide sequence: TGCGCCAGCAGCCAAACTAGCGGGAGAGAGACCCAGTACTTC. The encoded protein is CASSQTSGRETQYF.

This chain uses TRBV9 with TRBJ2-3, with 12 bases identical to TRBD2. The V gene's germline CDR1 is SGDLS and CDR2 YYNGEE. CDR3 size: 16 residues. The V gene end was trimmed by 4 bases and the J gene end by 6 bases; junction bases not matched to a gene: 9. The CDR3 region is CASSPRLAGVGDTQYF. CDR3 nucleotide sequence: TGTGCCAGCAGCCCCCGACTAGCGGGGGTGGGTGATACGCAGTATTTT.

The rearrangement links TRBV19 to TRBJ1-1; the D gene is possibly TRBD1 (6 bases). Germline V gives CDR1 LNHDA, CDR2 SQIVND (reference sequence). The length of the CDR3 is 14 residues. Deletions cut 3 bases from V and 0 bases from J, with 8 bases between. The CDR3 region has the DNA TGTGCCAGTAGTATTGACAGGATGAACACTGAAGCTTTCTTT. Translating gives CASSIDRMNTEAFF.

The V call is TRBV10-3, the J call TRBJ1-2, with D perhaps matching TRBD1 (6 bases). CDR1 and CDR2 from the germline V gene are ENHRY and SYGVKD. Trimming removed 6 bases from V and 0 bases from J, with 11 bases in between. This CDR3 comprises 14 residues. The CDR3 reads CAIRQGFTNYGYTF. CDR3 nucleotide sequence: TGTGCCATCAGACAGGGCTTCACTAACTATGGCTACACCTTC.

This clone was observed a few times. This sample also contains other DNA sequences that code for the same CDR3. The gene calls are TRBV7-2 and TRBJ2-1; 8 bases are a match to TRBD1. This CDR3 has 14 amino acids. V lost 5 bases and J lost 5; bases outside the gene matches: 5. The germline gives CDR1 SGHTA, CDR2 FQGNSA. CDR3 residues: CASSPRQGNNEQFF. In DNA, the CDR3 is TGTGCCAGCAGCCCCAGACAGGGGAACAATGAGCAGTTCTTC.

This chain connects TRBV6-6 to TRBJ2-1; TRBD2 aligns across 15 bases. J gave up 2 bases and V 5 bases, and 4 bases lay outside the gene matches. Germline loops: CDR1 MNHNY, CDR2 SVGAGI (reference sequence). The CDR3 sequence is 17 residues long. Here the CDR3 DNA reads TGTGCCAGCAGTCCCCGGACTAGCGGGGGGGCCTACAATGAGCAGTTCTTC. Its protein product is CASSPRTSGGAYNEQFF.

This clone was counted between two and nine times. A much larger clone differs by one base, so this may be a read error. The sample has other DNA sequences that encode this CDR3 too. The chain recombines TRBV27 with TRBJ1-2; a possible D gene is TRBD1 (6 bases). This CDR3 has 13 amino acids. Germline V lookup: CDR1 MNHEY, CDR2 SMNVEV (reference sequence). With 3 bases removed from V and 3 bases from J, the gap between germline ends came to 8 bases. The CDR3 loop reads CASSLGADYGYTF. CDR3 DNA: TGTGCCAGCAGTTTGGGGGCGGACTATGGCTACACCTTC.

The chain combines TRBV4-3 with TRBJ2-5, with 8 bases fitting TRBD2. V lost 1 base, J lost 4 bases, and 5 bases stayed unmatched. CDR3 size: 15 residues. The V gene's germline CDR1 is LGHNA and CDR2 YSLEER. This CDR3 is CASSQVTGGPETQYF. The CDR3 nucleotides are TGCGCCAGCAGCCAAGTCACGGGAGGGCCAGAGACCCAGTACTTC.

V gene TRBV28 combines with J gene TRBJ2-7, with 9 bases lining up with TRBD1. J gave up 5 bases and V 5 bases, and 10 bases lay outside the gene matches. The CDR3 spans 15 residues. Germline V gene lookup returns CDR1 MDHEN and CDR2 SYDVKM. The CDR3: CASSRRDRALHEQYF. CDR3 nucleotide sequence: TGTGCCAGCAGTCGCCGGGACAGGGCATTGCACGAGCAGTACTTC.